A selection of T cell receptor beta chains follows, all from one sample in a study of control samples from healthy donors and cancer patients. Method: immunoSEQ multiplex PCR; TCRdb's copy keeps in-frame clones and lacks some. The table includes 250,000 to 300,000 clones, over 75% detected once. The sequenced material came from PBMCs. The receptors derive from a woman aged 60 to 75 with lung cancer. CDR3s include the opening cysteine and the closing phenylalanine or tryptophan. D genes are given only for firm matches. The listing skips clone size in some rows; elsewhere it reads once, few, many or a size class.

v_gene	abundance	d_gene	j_gene	CDR3nt	CDR3aa
TRBV6-4	-	-	TRBJ1-2	TGTGCCAGCAGTGACGGGGACTATGGCTACACCTTC	CASSDGDYGYTF
TRBV7-9	-	-	TRBJ1-1	TGTGCCAGCAGCCCGGCGAGAGGGGCTTACGGGACTGAAGCTTTCTTT	CASSPARGAYGTEAFF
TRBV11-3	-	-	TRBJ2-2	TGTGCCAGCAGCTTGGATAACACCGGGGAGCTGTTTTTT	CASSLDNTGELFF
TRBV4-1	-	-	TRBJ1-5	TGCGCCAGCAGCCAAATTTATAGCAATCAGCCCCAGCATTTT	CASSQIYSNQPQHF
TRBV4-1	few	-	TRBJ1-2	TGCGCCAGCAGCCAAGCCGGGGCCGGCGGCGGCTACACCTTC	CASSQAGAGGGYTF
TRBV5-8	-	-	TRBJ1-2	TGTGCCAGCAGCTGGGGGACCGTCCTAAACTATGGCTACACCTTC	CASSWGTVLNYGYTF
TRBV19	few	-	TRBJ2-1	TGTGCCAGTAGTCCATTGGGGGGTTGGGGCCAACCTCTCCCCTACAATGAGCAGTTCTTC	CASSPLGGWGQPLPYNEQFF
TRBV5-6	-	TRBD2	TRBJ2-3	TGTGCCAGCAGCCGGACTAGCGGGGGGGCCGGAGGCACAGATACGCAGTATTTT	CASSRTSGGAGGTDTQYF
TRBV30	once	-	TRBJ2-5	TGTGCCTGGACGGGCAATATACAAGAGACCCAGTACTTC	CAWTGNIQETQYF
TRBV9	-	-	TRBJ1-2	TGTGCCAGCAGCGTCCCAGGGAACGGCTACACCTTC	CASSVPGNGYTF
TRBV19	-	TRBD1	TRBJ1-1	TGTGCCAGTAGTTGGGGACAGGGGGGCACTGAAGCTTTCTTT	CASSWGQGGTEAFF
TRBV27	-	-	TRBJ2-5	TGTGCCAGCAGTCCAGCGATTAGACTTAAAGAGACCCAGTACTTC	CASSPAIRLKETQYF
TRBV15	-	TRBD2	TRBJ2-7	TGTGCCACCAGCAGAGAGCGGGGGTCGTACGAGCAGTACTTC	CATSRERGSYEQYF
TRBV18	few	TRBD1	TRBJ1-1	TGTGCCAGCTCACCTGGGACAGGGAACACTGAAGCTTTCTTT	CASSPGTGNTEAFF
TRBV3-1/TRBV3-2	-	TRBD1	TRBJ2-1	TGTGCCAGCAGCCCCAGGGGGCGGACCCTATACAATGAGCAGTTCTTC	CASSPRGRTLYNEQFF
TRBV27	few	-	TRBJ1-1	TGTGCCAGCAGGGTAGGACAGCCGAACACTGAAGCTTTCTTT	CASRVGQPNTEAFF
TRBV5-3	few	-	TRBJ1-5	TGTGCCAGAAGCTTGGTTCCCCCCGAAGGGAGAAGCAATCAGCCCCAGCATTTT	CARSLVPPEGRSNQPQHF
TRBV12-3/TRBV12-4	-	-	TRBJ2-7	TGTGCCAGCAGTTTAAACGTCTACGAGCAGTACTTC	CASSLNVYEQYF
TRBV2	-	-	TRBJ1-5	TGTGCCAGCAGCTCCGACAGCCAAAGGCCCCAGCATTTT	CASSSDSQRPQHF
TRBV15	once	TRBD1	TRBJ1-2	TGTGCCACCAGCAGAGACCAGGGGGGCTATGGCTACACCTTC	CATSRDQGGYGYTF
TRBV2	-	-	TRBJ1-1	TGTGCCAGCCGGAGACAGGTGAACACTGAAGCTTTCTTT	CASRRQVNTEAFF
TRBV19	few	-	TRBJ1-3	TGTGCCAGTAGGGCGCAGGGAATCGGCTCTGGAAACACCATATATTTT	CASRAQGIGSGNTIYF
TRBV9	-	TRBD2	TRBJ2-2	TGTGCCAGCAGCGTGGGACTAGCGGGGGGCTCCGGGGAGCTGTTTTTT	CASSVGLAGGSGELFF
TRBV28	-	TRBD1	TRBJ2-5	TGTGCCAGCAGTCCTCCGGGACAGGGTAGCCAGACCCAGTACTTC	CASSPPGQGSQTQYF
TRBV5-8	once	-	TRBJ2-3	TGTGCCAGCAGCCGCCCGGGACGGGTTAAGGATACGCAGTATTTT	CASSRPGRVKDTQYF
TRBV2	-	-	TRBJ1-5	TGTGCCAGCAGTGACTTTGGGCCGGGGAGCAATCAGCCCCAGCATTTT	CASSDFGPGSNQPQHF
TRBV6-2/TRBV6-3	-	-	TRBJ2-3	TGTGCCAGCAGTTGGGGCAGGGAAACAGATACGCAGTATTTT	CASSWGRETDTQYF
TRBV18	-	-	TRBJ2-5	TGTGCCAGCTCACCACCAGGAGTTCGGGAGACCCAGTACTTC	CASSPPGVRETQYF
TRBV5-1	-	-	TRBJ1-1	TGCGCCAGCAGCTTTACAACCGAGGGGGCTGAAGCTTTCTTT	CASSFTTEGAEAFF
TRBV28	-	-	TRBJ1-3	TGTGCCAGCGGCATGTCGGTGATATCTGGAAACACCATATATTTT	CASGMSVISGNTIYF
TRBV11-3	few	-	TRBJ2-7	TGTGCCAGCAGCTTAATCGGAGGCGAGCAGTACTTC	CASSLIGGEQYF
TRBV2	-	-	TRBJ1-1	TGTGCCAGCAGTGAATTTGGATACCGCTCGAACACTGAAGCTTTCTTT	CASSEFGYRSNTEAFF